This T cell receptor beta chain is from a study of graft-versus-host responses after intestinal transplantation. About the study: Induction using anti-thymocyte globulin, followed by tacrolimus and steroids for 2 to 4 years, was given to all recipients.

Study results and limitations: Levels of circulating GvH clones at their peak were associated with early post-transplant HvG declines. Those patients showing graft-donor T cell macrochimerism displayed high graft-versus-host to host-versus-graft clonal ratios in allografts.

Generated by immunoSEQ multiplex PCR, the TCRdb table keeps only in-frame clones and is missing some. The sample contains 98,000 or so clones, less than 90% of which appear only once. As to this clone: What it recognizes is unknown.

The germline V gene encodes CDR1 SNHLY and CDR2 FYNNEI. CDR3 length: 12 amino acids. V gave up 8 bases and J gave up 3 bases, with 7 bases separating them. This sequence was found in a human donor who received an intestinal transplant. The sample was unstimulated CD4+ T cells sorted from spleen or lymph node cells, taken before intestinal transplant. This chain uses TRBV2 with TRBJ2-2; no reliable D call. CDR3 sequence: CASSRDTGELFF. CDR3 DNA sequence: TGTGCCAGCTCCCGGGACACCGGGGAGCTGTTTTTT.